The sequence of this T cell receptor beta chain was determined in a study of PD-L1 blockade in urothelial cancer. Study details: Males with bladder-origin urothelial cancer made up about 90% of the roughly 29 patients. There were a median of around 140,000 T cells in blood samples.

Per the germline V gene, CDR1 is SGHRS and CDR2 is YFSETQ. After removal of 4 bases from V and 2 bases from J, the junction contained 12 bases not matched to a gene. The CDR3 totals 16 residues. The data were produced by immunoSEQ multiplex PCR, yet TCRdb's version contains in-frame clones alone and is incomplete. The top ten hold over 1.5% of the sample, which has tens of thousands of clones, 75% to 90% seen once. Time point here: pretreatment peripheral blood. Patient disease was locally advanced or metastatic urothelial carcinoma. The sequence came from a man in his sixties or seventies with urothelial cancer. This material consisted of PBMCs, taken around atezolizumab (anti-PD-L1) treatment. The chain is built from TRBV5-1 and TRBJ2-7; 7 bases are shared with TRBD2. The CDR3 DNA follows: TGCGCCAGCAGCCCGGGAGGTGGAAGCACCCCCTACGAGCAGTACTTC. This codes for CASSPGGGSTPYEQYF.